Listed below are T cell receptor beta chains from one sample, sequenced in a study of shared clonotypes between healthy human individuals. Repertoires were generated with immunoSEQ multiplex PCR, while TCRdb's copy carries only in-frame clones and drops some. This table holds about 680,000 clones, about 90% found once. Sequencing was performed on naive CD8+ T cells sorted from blood. All receptors derive from a man younger than 45 in good health. CDR3s include the opening cysteine and the closing phenylalanine or tryptophan.

cdr3_length	v_call	j_call	cdr3_aa
14	TRBV27	TRBJ2-7	CASSLSNFLDEQYF
11	TRBV25-1	TRBJ2-7	CASSDTYEQYF
14	TRBV15	TRBJ2-7	CATSGPGTSYEQYF
14	TRBV5-1	TRBJ2-7	CASSLDRTGSEQYF
14	TRBV6-1	TRBJ2-5	CASSERDRAETQYF
13	TRBV28	TRBJ2-7	CASINDRPYEQYF
15	TRBV4-1	TRBJ1-1	CASSRYEQGNTEAFF
15	TRBV4-1	TRBJ1-2	CASSQDQTGAYGYTF
16	TRBV30	TRBJ2-3	CAWSHALAGLTDTQYF
12	TRBV7-9	TRBJ2-3	CASSSPPDTQYF
15	TRBV7-9	TRBJ1-5	CASSTWGPQDQPQHF
15	TRBV4-3	TRBJ2-7	CASSQAAGSSYEQYF
17	TRBV28	TRBJ1-2	CASSFSATGVFNYGYTF
16	TRBV7-9	TRBJ2-2	CASSFVTVPNTGELFF
15	TRBV6-5	TRBJ1-5	CASSYGRATNQPQHF
15	TRBV7-9	TRBJ2-1	CASSPREESYNEQFF
20	TRBV7-8	TRBJ2-5	CASSLPSGRTGLAGEETQYF
16	TRBV7-9	TRBJ2-3	CASSYRQGASPDTQYF
14	TRBV4-1	TRBJ2-7	CASSQGGGTYEQYF
16	TRBV27	TRBJ2-1	CASSRDREGLYNEQFF
15	TRBV7-2	TRBJ2-3	CASSLGVAGADTQYF
14	TRBV5-4	TRBJ2-7	CASSRPGSSYEQYF
13	TRBV7-9	TRBJ2-7	CASSPTGNYEQYF
14	TRBV9	TRBJ2-1	CASSVEGSYNEQFF
16	TRBV9	TRBJ2-3	CASSVAGGMLTDTQYF
15	TRBV9	TRBJ2-7	CASSDGGTASYEQYF
17	TRBV5-1	TRBJ2-2	CASRAGLAVMNTGELFF
13	TRBV9	TRBJ1-2	CASSVDGNYGYTF
14	TRBV5-1	TRBJ1-5	CASTVAGGNQPQHF
17	TRBV11-2	TRBJ1-5	CASSSGQGAVGNQPQHF
17	TRBV10-2	TRBJ1-2	CASSDFSGPSAGYGYTF
16	TRBV7-2	TRBJ2-7	CASSVATFIPFYEQYF
13	TRBV5-5	TRBJ2-7	CASSFGYSYEQYF
15	TRBV5-1	TRBJ1-4	CASSLEHDLNEKLFF
13	TRBV11-1	TRBJ2-7	CASSFFNSYEQYF
15	TRBV27	TRBJ2-7	CASSLYRGQAYEQYF
13	TRBV28	TRBJ2-7	CASSFKEDYEQYF
13	TRBV6-5	TRBJ2-1	CASRGSSYNEQFF
15	TRBV4-1	TRBJ2-5	CASSLGTGEQETQYF
17	TRBV7-6	TRBJ2-5	CASSLATPGQPQETQYF
14	TRBV5-4	TRBJ2-1	CASNPAGSYNEQFF
11	TRBV7-9	TRBJ2-1	CASSLSTEQFF
16	TRBV6-5	TRBJ2-1	CASSYSPGLAGNEQFF
15	TRBV4-1	TRBJ1-1	CASSAAAGPNTEAFF
14	TRBV9	TRBJ2-3	CASSVEGLGDTQYF
17	TRBV7-9	TRBJ2-1	CASSLLARDTFNNEQFF
14	TRBV18	TRBJ1-1	CASSPTGNVVEAFF
12	TRBV7-2	TRBJ2-1	CASSLHSHEQFF
15	TRBV6-6	TRBJ2-1	CASSYSPDGSYEQFF
15	TRBV27	TRBJ2-7	CASSWGLAGAYEQYF
15	TRBV10-3	TRBJ2-3	CAISGQGARTDTQYF
14	TRBV5-1	TRBJ2-1	CASSSGTSPNEQFF
15	TRBV4-1	TRBJ2-7	CASSQDEGGLNEQYF
16	TRBV27	TRBJ2-1	CASSLGASGIYNEQFF